This entry features one TCR beta chain sequence. It lacks a known antigen. No much larger clone exists at a distance of one base, and base qualities are not known. The library was built by means of PCR. The sample was run on an Illumina HiSeq 2500. TCR library preparation used molecular barcoding, with unique molecular identifiers applied to normalize quantification of the TCRbeta repertoire. TCRdb applied fastp at Q25 and MiXCR to the public reads, then kept only in-frame beta chains. Each record represents a unique CDR3 protein, reported with the most common genes and DNA among its rows. Recorded for this sample are about 340,000 distinct CDR3 sequences; roughly 14% of them occurred a single time. Around 4% of the sample belongs to the ten largest clones. This sample stems from a study of T-cell reconstitution after alpha-beta-depleted transplantation in children listed by TCRdb under 2016. Regarding the study in general: Using TCR repertoire profiling, the study quantitatively followed how T-cell immune reconstitution unfolded in children after TCRalphabeta/CD19-depleted allogeneic hematopoietic cell transplantation.

The CDR3 runs 14 amino acids, cysteine and phenylalanine included. Only the CDR3 part of the read is kept: 42 bases, read in frame from the first base. V lost 5 bases and J lost 4 bases; the stretch between them is 14 bases long. CDR1 and CDR2 are drawn from the germline V gene: MDHEN, SYDVKM. This TCR was sampled from a human donor who donated a stem cell graft to a child with Fanconi anemia. Sequencing used PBMCs, obtained from the stem cell graft. The chain is encoded by TRBV28 joined to TRBJ2-5, with a weak D call of TRBD2 (5 bases match). The nucleotides read TGTGCCAGCAGTAGCGGTCCTAGGGCAGAGACCCAGTACTTC. Translated, this is CASSSGPRAETQYF.